This TCR beta chain originates from a study of blood T cells in healthy people across ages. The CDR3 sequence is 14 residues long. Per germline, CDR1 LGHDT and CDR2 YNNKEL (reference sequence). V shed 3 bases and J shed 10 bases, with 16 bases lying between them. Together with a sample-barcoded 5' primer, a J-beta primer mix was included in a second PCR lasting roughly 6 to 12 cycles. Each cDNA molecule received a tag from a template-switch adaptor that had 12 random nucleotides. TCRdb used MiXCR to reprocess the 5' RACE reads, holding one entry per CDR3 protein. The sample yields around 800,000 distinct CDR3 sequences, roughly 50% seen once.

Sequencing input: blood. This TCR derives from a man older than 75 in good health. The chain links TRBV3-1 to TRBJ2-1; D remains ambiguous. The CDR3 region is CASSHGYRFNEQFF. The CDR3 region has the DNA TGTGCCAGCAGCCACGGCTACAGATTTAACGAGCAGTTCTTC.